This is a list of T cell receptor beta chains from one sample in a study of shared clonotypes between healthy human individuals. Profiled with immunoSEQ multiplex PCR; TCRdb holds only in-frame clones, not every one. The sample yields about 1.1 million clones, 70% to 80% seen once. Sequencing was carried out using memory CD4+ T cells from PBMCs. These receptors all stem from a man between 18 and 35 years old in good health. Some clones in this sample may be carry-over from other donors' samples. The CDR3 runs from the conserved cysteine through the conserved F or W. A D gene is named only where the DNA matches it firmly. Clone size is given for some rows only: seen once, a few or many times, or a class if the clone is expanded.

TGTGCCTGGGCCTGGGGGGCAACTAATGAAAAACTGTTTTTT	CAWAWGATNEKLFF	TRBJ1-4	TRBV30	NA	NA
TGCGCCAGCAGCCAAGGACAGGGGACGAACACTGAAGCTTTCTTT	CASSQGQGTNTEAFF	TRBJ1-1	TRBV5-1	NA	TRBD1
TGTGCCAGCAGTGAACGGAGGGGGTCCGGCTACACCTTC	CASSERRGSGYTF	TRBJ1-2	TRBV27	few	NA
TGTGCCAGCAGTTCGGGACAGGGTTACTATCAGCCCCAGCATTTT	CASSSGQGYYQPQHF	TRBJ1-5	TRBV28	NA	TRBD1
TGTGCCAGCAGCAATCCTTCCGGGGGAGATACGCAGTATTTT	CASSNPSGGDTQYF	TRBJ2-3	TRBV7-8	once	NA
TGTGCCACCAGCAGAGATTACCCTAGCGGGAGGCCAGATACGCAGTATTTT	CATSRDYPSGRPDTQYF	TRBJ2-3	TRBV15	many	TRBD2
TGTGCCAGTCGGGGGGGGTTTTCTAGCACAGATACGCAGTATTTT	CASRGGFSSTDTQYF	TRBJ2-3	TRBV19	NA	TRBD2
TGTGCCAGCAGTGAAGCGCTTCCAGTCAACTATGGCTACACCTTC	CASSEALPVNYGYTF	TRBJ1-2	TRBV6-1	NA	NA
TGCGCCAGCAGCCAAGCAGTAAGAGAGACCCAGTACTTC	CASSQAVRETQYF	TRBJ2-5	TRBV4-1	once	NA
TGTGCCAGCAGTATTAGACAGGGGTATGGCTACACCTTC	CASSIRQGYGYTF	TRBJ1-2	TRBV28	NA	TRBD1
TGTGCCAGCAGGCAAACGGGAGGTCCCTCGAATGAGCAGTTCTTC	CASRQTGGPSNEQFF	TRBJ2-1	TRBV7-2	NA	TRBD2
TGTGCCCTTTTGAAGTTGAGGCCGTACTTATACTATGGCTACACCTTC	CALLKLRPYLYYGYTF	TRBJ1-2	TRBV5-3	NA	NA
TGTGCCAGCAGCCCCCGCCAGGGTTGGAATGAGCAGTTCTTC	CASSPRQGWNEQFF	TRBJ2-1	TRBV11-2	NA	NA
TGTGCCAGCAGCAGGACTAGCGGACCTGGGGAGCTGTTTTTT	CASSRTSGPGELFF	TRBJ2-2	TRBV5-5	NA	TRBD2
TGTGCCAGCAGTTACAAGAGCTCTGGGGCCAACGTCCTGACTTTC	CASSYKSSGANVLTF	TRBJ2-6	TRBV6-5	NA	NA
TGTGCCAGCAGCTTTTTAGCGCGGGGTGGATTCTATGGCTACACCTTC	CASSFLARGGFYGYTF	TRBJ1-2	TRBV7-2	NA	NA
TGCGCCAGCAGCTTGGAGGCGAGTTCCTACGAGCAGTACTTC	CASSLEASSYEQYF	TRBJ2-7	TRBV5-1	NA	NA
TGTGCCAGCAGTGGTTTCAATGAGCAGTTCTTC	CASSGFNEQFF	TRBJ2-1	TRBV27	NA	NA
TGTGCCAGCAGGCGAAAGGGACAGGGGATAGACGAGCAGTACTTC	CASRRKGQGIDEQYF	TRBJ2-7	TRBV6-5	NA	TRBD1
TGTGCCAGCAGCTCCCGGGGTCTTTTGAGCACTGAAGCTTTCTTT	CASSSRGLLSTEAFF	TRBJ1-1	TRBV5-6	NA	NA
TGTGCCAGCAGCTCCCGCCGGGGGGGAGTCGAGGGCTACACCTTC	CASSSRRGGVEGYTF	TRBJ1-2	TRBV7-9	NA	NA
TGTGCCTGGAGTGTAGCCACACTGAACACTGAAGCTTTCTTT	CAWSVATLNTEAFF	TRBJ1-1	TRBV30	few	NA
TGTGCCAGCGAGCTTCTGAGAGACAATGAGCAGTTCTTC	CASELLRDNEQFF	TRBJ2-1	TRBV7-9	NA	NA
TGTGCCAGCAGGAAGGAGGGGGAGACACAGTACTTC	CASRKEGETQYF	TRBJ2-5	TRBV2	once	NA
TGTGCCTGGAGTGAAAATTTATTTAGCAATCAGCCCCAGCATTTT	CAWSENLFSNQPQHF	TRBJ1-5	TRBV30	NA	NA
TGTGCCAGCTCATCCAGGGGGGCCCAAGAAAAACTGTTTTTT	CASSSRGAQEKLFF	TRBJ1-4	TRBV18	NA	TRBD1
TGTGCCAGCAGCTTAACCGGCCCAGAGACCCAGTACTTC	CASSLTGPETQYF	TRBJ2-5	TRBV7-9	NA	NA
TGTGCCAGCAGTTTTAGGGCGGGCTATGGCTACACCTTC	CASSFRAGYGYTF	TRBJ1-2	TRBV28	NA	NA
TGCGCCAGCAGCTCAATGGCGGGCTCCTACAATGAGCAGTTCTTC	CASSSMAGSYNEQFF	TRBJ2-1	TRBV5-1	few	NA
TGTGCCAGCAGTTACGATCGTAGCTCCTACAATGAGCAGTTCTTC	CASSYDRSSYNEQFF	TRBJ2-1	TRBV6-5	few	NA
TGTGCCAGCAGCCGAAGTTGGGACAGGGTTAACTATGGCTACACCTTC	CASSRSWDRVNYGYTF	TRBJ1-2	TRBV7-8	many	TRBD1
TGTGCCAGCAGCAGGGGGGACAGCAATCAGCCCCAGCATTTT	CASSRGDSNQPQHF	TRBJ1-5	TRBV21-1	NA	NA
TGTGCCAGCAGTTCATCGGCTAGCGGGAGGGGAAGCTACAATGAGCAGTTCTTC	CASSSSASGRGSYNEQFF	TRBJ2-1	TRBV28	NA	TRBD2
TGTGCCAGCAGGAGGTACGGAACCTACGAGCAGTACTTC	CASRRYGTYEQYF	TRBJ2-7	TRBV2	few	NA
TGTGCCAGCACCTGGGGGGCGGGAGCGATCAATGAGCAGTTCTTC	CASTWGAGAINEQFF	TRBJ2-1	TRBV28	many	NA
TGTGCCAGCAGTCCCGGGACAGGGTTTATCAATGAGCAGTTCTTC	CASSPGTGFINEQFF	TRBJ2-1	TRBV27	NA	TRBD1
TGCAGCGTTGTTCGGCTAGCGGGACTCTACAATGAGCAGTTCTTC	CSVVRLAGLYNEQFF	TRBJ2-1	TRBV29-1	NA	TRBD2
TGTGCCAGCAAAAACGACCGATACAGCTACGAGCAGTACTTC	CASKNDRYSYEQYF	TRBJ2-7	TRBV6-1	NA	NA
TGCAGCGTTGTCGAGGTTTCTAGCACAGATACGCAGTATTTT	CSVVEVSSTDTQYF	TRBJ2-3	TRBV29-1	NA	NA
TGTGCCAGCAGTGAACCAAACACCGGGGAGCTGTTTTTT	CASSEPNTGELFF	TRBJ2-2	TRBV25-1	once	NA
TGTGCCAGCTCAGCCGATGGGGGAGGCAATCAGCCCCAGCATTTT	CASSADGGGNQPQHF	TRBJ1-5	TRBV18	NA	NA
TGTGCCAGCTCACCCGGGACAGGGACTTTTAACTATGGCTACACCTTC	CASSPGTGTFNYGYTF	TRBJ1-2	TRBV18	NA	TRBD1
TGTGCCAGCAGTCCCGGGTCGGGCAGGGGGGCCTACGAGCAGTACTTC	CASSPGSGRGAYEQYF	TRBJ2-7	TRBV28	few	NA
TGTGCCAGCACCACCTCCGGGACTAGCGTCCTCGAGCAGTACTTC	CASTTSGTSVLEQYF	TRBJ2-7	TRBV7-8	NA	TRBD2
TGTGCCAGCTCACCAGTAGGGGTGTCCTACAATGAGCAGTTCTTC	CASSPVGVSYNEQFF	TRBJ2-1	TRBV18	once	NA
TGCGCCAGCAGCTTGGGAGGGTTGGATGGCTACACCTTC	CASSLGGLDGYTF	TRBJ1-2	TRBV5-1	NA	NA
TGTGCCAGCAGCTTAAGATTGGGGACTAGCCTAGGCGAGACCCAGTACTTC	CASSLRLGTSLGETQYF	TRBJ2-5	TRBV7-2	NA	TRBD2
TGTGCCAGCAGTGCCGCCTCCCCCGGTGGCTACACCTTC	CASSAASPGGYTF	TRBJ1-2	TRBV2	NA	NA
TGTGCCAGCAGTTTTCTCCCTGGGACTAGTGGCGGCTACAATGAGCAGTTCTTC	CASSFLPGTSGGYNEQFF	TRBJ2-1	TRBV28	NA	TRBD2
TGTGCCAGCAGTTTATCCCGGACAGGGGGTTCCGAGCAGTACTTC	CASSLSRTGGSEQYF	TRBJ2-7	TRBV28	NA	TRBD1
TGTGCCAGCTCACCGGGACAGGGTATCACAGATACGCAGTATTTT	CASSPGQGITDTQYF	TRBJ2-3	TRBV18	NA	TRBD1
TGCGCCAGCAGCCAGAGGAACACTGAAGCTTTCTTT	CASSQRNTEAFF	TRBJ1-1	TRBV4-1	once	NA
TGTGCCAGCAGGGGGACAGGGGGCGAGGTTCTTTTT	CASRGTGGEVLF	TRBJ2-3	TRBV2	NA	TRBD1
TGTGCCAGCATCCCTCGGACAGTAAAGTTGCTCTATGGCTACACCTTC	CASIPRTVKLLYGYTF	TRBJ1-2	TRBV28	NA	NA